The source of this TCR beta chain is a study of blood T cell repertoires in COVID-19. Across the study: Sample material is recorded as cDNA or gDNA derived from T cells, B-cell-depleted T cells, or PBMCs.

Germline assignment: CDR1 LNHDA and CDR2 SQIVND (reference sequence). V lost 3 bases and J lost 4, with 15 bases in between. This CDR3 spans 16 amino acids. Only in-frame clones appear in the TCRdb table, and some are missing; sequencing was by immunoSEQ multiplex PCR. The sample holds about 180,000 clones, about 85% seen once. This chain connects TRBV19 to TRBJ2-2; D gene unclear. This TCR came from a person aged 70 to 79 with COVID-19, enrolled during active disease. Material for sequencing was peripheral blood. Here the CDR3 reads CASSIPLPRRTGELFF. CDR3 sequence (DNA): TGTGCCAGTAGTATCCCGCTTCCCAGGCGCACCGGGGAGCTGTTTTTT.